Sequencing of this T cell receptor beta chain was carried out in a study of CD8 T cells in ankylosing spondylitis. Findings and caveats of the study: Ankylosing spondylitis blood appeared to carry a characteristic TCR beta motif of seven to nine highly homologous variants. According to the report, clones linked to the disease were significantly enriched in matched synovial fluid samples taken from ankylosing spondylitis patients.

Each CDR3 protein gets one entry after TCRdb re-called the 5' RACE reads with MiXCR. The sample has some 220,000 distinct CDR3 sequences, 7% to 8% seen once. This clonotype appeared many times. Its antigen is not known. The CDR3 runs 14 residues. The V gene's germline CDR1 is ENHRY and CDR2 SYGVKD. The V end lost 5 bases, the J end lost 5 bases, and 15 bases lay between the germline ends. The sequence derives from a male donor with ankylosing spondylitis. The chain has TRBV10-3 and TRBJ1-1, with a weak D call TRBD1 (6 bases). The sample comprised blood, either unsorted or a sorted T cell fraction (not recorded which). CDR3 sequence reads: CAISTGLTGTEAFF. CDR3 in DNA: TGTGCCATCAGTACAGGGCTAACGGGGACTGAAGCTTTCTTT.